The entry that follows covers one TCR beta chain sequence. What it recognizes is unknown. V lost 6 bases and J 8 bases, leaving 13 bases between the germline ends. The germline V gene encodes CDR1 WNHNN and CDR2 SYGVQD (reference sequence). The CDR3 spans 13 residues. The data were obtained in a study of blood T cells in healthy people across ages. Study findings and constraints: A conclusive naive versus antigen-experienced comparison was prevented by the unsorted PBMCs.

Together with a sample-barcoded 5' primer, a J-beta primer mix was included in a second PCR lasting about 7 to 11 cycles. One entry per CDR3 protein, called by TCRdb with MiXCR from the 5' RACE reads. This table has roughly 1,300,000 distinct CDR3 sequences, 55% to 75% appearing once. The source of this sequence is a man younger than 30 in good health. The sample taken for sequencing was blood. The chain couples TRBV10-1 to TRBJ2-2; D is perhaps TRBD2 (6 bases). The CDR3: CASSRDSGGELFF. The CDR3, as DNA: TGCGCCAGCAGCCGGGACTCTGGGGGGGAGCTGTTTTTT.